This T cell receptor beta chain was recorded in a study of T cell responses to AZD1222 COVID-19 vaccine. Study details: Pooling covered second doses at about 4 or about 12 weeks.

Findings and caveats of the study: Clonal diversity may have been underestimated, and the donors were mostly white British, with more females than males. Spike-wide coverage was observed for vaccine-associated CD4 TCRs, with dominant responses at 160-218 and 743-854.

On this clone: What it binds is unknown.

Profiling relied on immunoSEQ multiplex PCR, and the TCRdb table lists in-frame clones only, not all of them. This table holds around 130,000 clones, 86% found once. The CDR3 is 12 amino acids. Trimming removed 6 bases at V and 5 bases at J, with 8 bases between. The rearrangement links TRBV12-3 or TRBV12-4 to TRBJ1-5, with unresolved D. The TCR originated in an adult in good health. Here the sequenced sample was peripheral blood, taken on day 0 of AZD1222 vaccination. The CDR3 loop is CASSPPHQPQHF. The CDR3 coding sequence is TGTGCCAGCAGCCCCCCCCATCAGCCCCAGCATTTT.